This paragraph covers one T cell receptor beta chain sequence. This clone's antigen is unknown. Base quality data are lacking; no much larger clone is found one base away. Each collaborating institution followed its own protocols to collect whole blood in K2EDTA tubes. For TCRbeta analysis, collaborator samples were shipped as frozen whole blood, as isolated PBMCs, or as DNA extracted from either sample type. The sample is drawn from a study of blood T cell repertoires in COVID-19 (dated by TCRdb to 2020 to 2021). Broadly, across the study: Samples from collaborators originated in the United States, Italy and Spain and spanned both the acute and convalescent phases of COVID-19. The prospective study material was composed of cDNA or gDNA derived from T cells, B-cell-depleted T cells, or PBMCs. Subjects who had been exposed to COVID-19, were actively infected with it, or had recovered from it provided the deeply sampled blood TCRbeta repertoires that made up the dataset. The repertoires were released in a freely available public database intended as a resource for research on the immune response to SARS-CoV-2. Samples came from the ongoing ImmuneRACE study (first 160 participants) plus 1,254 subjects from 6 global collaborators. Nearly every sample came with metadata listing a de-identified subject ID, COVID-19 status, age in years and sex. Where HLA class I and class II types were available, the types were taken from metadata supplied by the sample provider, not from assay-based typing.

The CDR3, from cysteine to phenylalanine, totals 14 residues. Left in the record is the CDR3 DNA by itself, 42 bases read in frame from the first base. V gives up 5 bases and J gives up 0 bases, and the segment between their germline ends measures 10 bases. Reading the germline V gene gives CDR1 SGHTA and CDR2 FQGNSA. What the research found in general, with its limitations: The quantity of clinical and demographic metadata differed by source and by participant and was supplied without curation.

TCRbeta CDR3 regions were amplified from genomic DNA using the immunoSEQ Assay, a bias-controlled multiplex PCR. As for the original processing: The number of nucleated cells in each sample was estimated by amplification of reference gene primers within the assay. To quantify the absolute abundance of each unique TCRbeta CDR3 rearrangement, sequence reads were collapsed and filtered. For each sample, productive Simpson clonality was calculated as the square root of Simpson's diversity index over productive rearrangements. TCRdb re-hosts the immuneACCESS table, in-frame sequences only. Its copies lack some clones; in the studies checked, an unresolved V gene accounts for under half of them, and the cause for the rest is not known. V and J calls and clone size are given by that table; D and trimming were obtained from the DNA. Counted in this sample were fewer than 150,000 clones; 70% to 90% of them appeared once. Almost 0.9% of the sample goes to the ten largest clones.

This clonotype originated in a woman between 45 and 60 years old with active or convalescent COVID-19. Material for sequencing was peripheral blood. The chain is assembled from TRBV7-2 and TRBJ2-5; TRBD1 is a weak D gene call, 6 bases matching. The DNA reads TGTGCCAGCAGCCCCCAGGGGTACCAAGAGACCCAGTACTTC. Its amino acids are CASSPQGYQETQYF.